These 30 T cell receptor beta chains originate from one sample sequenced in a study of T cells after yellow fever vaccination. TCRdb passed the 5' RACE reads through MiXCR, listing each CDR3 protein once. Here the sample spans 200,000 to 250,000 distinct CDR3 sequences, roughly 7.2% being singletons. The sequenced sample was CD4+ T cells sorted from PBMCs, obtained 15 days after the yellow fever booster vaccination. Receptor source: a man in his thirties or forties who received the YFV17D yellow fever vaccine.

Only a few counts were recorded for this clonotype. This chain uses TRBV7-8 with TRBJ2-1; 9 bases agree with TRBD2. After removal of 4 bases from V and 4 bases from J, the junction contained 5 bases not matched to a gene. The length of the CDR3 is 15 residues. Per germline, CDR1 SGHVS and CDR2 FQNEAQ. CDR3 amino acids: CASSSRLAEYNEQFF. The CDR3 bases are TGTGCCAGCAGCTCGCGACTAGCGGAATACAATGAGCAGTTCTTC.

This clonotype was detected only a few times. The CDR3 spells CSARNGRPQGAFF. The CDR3 coding sequence is TGCAGTGCTAGAAACGGACGACCCCAAGGAGCTTTCTTT. The V and J genes are TRBV20-1 and TRBJ1-1, with unresolved D. The germline V gene has CDR1 DFQATT and CDR2 SNEGSKA (reference sequence). V was pared by 2 bases and J by 10 bases, with 17 bases between. The CDR3 sequence is 13 residues long.

DNA for the CDR3: TGTGCCACCAGTGACCGGGAAGAACCGGGACAGGGTTGCTACGAGCAGTACTTC. Translating it yields CATSDREEPGQGCYEQYF. The rearrangement joins TRBV24-1 to TRBJ2-7; TRBD1 matches 9 bases. Per the germline V gene, CDR1 is KGHDR and CDR2 is SFDVKD. The CDR3 length is 18 residues. Trimming at V came to 4 bases and at J to 3 bases, leaving 15 bases not matched to a gene.

In regard to this clonotype: A read error may produce the germline difference seen at one junction end. V and J are TRBV28 and TRBJ1-2; the match to TRBD1 covers 7 bases. Germline V lookup: CDR1 MDHEN, CDR2 SYDVKM. This CDR3 spans 16 amino acids. The DNA for the CDR3 is TGTGACAGCAGTTTGACGGACTTGACAGGGCTCTATGGCTACACCTTC. Protein sequence: CDSSLTDLTGLYGYTF.

At least ten counts were recorded for this clonotype. The V and J genes are TRBV27 and TRBJ2-7; no clear D gene. The CDR3 length is 14 residues. Germline CDR1 is MNHEY and CDR2 is SMNVEV (reference sequence). V lost 0 bases and J lost 0, with 6 bases in between. DNA of the CDR3: TGTGCCAGCAGTTTATCTCCAGACTCCTACGAGCAGTACTTC. Protein product: CASSLSPDSYEQYF.

The chain recombines TRBV5-1 with TRBJ2-7; TRBD1 matches 7 bases. The V gene end was trimmed by 3 bases and the J gene end by 0 bases; junction bases not matched to a gene: 9. Germline values: CDR1 SGHRS, CDR2 YFSETQ. This CDR3 is built from 16 residues. CDR3 coding DNA: TGCGCCAGCAGCTCCCTCCGAGGGACAGTCTCCTACGAGCAGTACTTC. Amino acids: CASSSLRGTVSYEQYF. The full variable domain, in which reference TRBV5-1 and TRBJ2-7 provide the parts outside the CDR3, is KAGVTQTPRYLIKTRGQQVTLSCSPISGHRSVSWYQQTPGQGLQFLFEYFSETQRNKGNFPGRFSGRQFSNSRSEMNVSTLELGDSALYLCASSSLRGTVSYEQYFGPGTRLTVT.

V and J are TRBV10-3 and TRBJ2-7, with 7 positions matching TRBD2. The germline CDR1 and CDR2 sequences are ENHRY and SYGVKD. CDR3 length: 18 amino acids. The CDR3 DNA is TGTGCTTCCGCCGGGCCTAGCGGAGGGGCAGCCCTTTCCTACGAGCAGTACTTC. Amino acid sequence: CASAGPSGGAALSYEQYF.

This clonotype has ten or more counts. J is TRBJ2-7 and V is TRBV12-3 or TRBV12-4, with 8 bases fitting TRBD1. This CDR3 contains 15 residues. J was trimmed by 1 base and V by 3 bases; bases with no gene match: 5. The DNA for the CDR3 is TGTGCCAGCAGTTTCGGAAACAGGGGGTCCTACGAGCAGTACTTC. This codes for CASSFGNRGSYEQYF.

This clonotype was observed many times. The chain couples TRBV7-6 to TRBJ2-3; D gene uncertain. V gave up 5 bases and J gave up 1 base, with 10 bases separating them. The CDR3 has 14 residues. Looked up from germline, CDR1 is SGHVS and CDR2 is FNYEAQ. CDR3: CASSITSGTDTQYF. In DNA, the CDR3 is TGTGCCAGCAGCATTACCTCAGGCACAGATACGCAGTATTTT.

A few counts support this clonotype. V gene TRBV27 combines with J gene TRBJ2-7, with TRBD2 matching over 11 bases. With V trimmed by 5 bases and J by 5 bases, 11 bases remained unmatched. This CDR3 is built from 16 residues. CDR1 and CDR2 (germline): MNHEY, SMNVEV (reference sequence). In DNA, the CDR3 is TGTGCCAGCAGTCCCCCTACTAGCGGGAGACTAAACGAGCAGTACTTC. The encoded protein is CASSPPTSGRLNEQYF.

The table lists this clonotype with many counts. The J gene is TRBJ2-1, the V gene TRBV24-1; D might be TRBD2 (5 bases). Germline CDR1 reads KGHDR; CDR2 reads SFDVKD. V was trimmed by 5 bases and J by 3 bases, leaving 13 bases between them. CDR3 length equals 15 residues. CDR3 residues: CATSAPSGIYNEQFF. In nucleotides, the CDR3 is TGTGCCACCAGTGCACCTTCGGGGATCTACAATGAGCAGTTCTTC.

As DNA, the CDR3 is TGCAGTGCTAGAGAGCAGCACGAGCAGTTCTTC. It codes for CSAREQHEQFF. V usage is TRBV20-1 and J usage is TRBJ2-1, with D unresolved. This CDR3 has 11 amino acids. Trimming removed 0 bases from V and 10 bases from J, with 7 bases in between. Germline CDR1 and CDR2: DFQATT and SNEGSKA (reference sequence).

This clonotype was detected ten times or more. This rearrangement joins TRBV27 to TRBJ2-1; D tentatively reads TRBD1 or TRBD2 (6 bases each). Trimming removed 7 bases at V and 9 bases at J, with 16 bases between. Germline V gene lookup returns CDR1 MNHEY and CDR2 SMNVEV (reference sequence). The CDR3 length is 13 residues. The CDR3 region has the DNA TGTGCCAGCAAGGGGGGATCCCGACGTGAGCAGTTCTTC. This sequence encodes CASKGGSRREQFF.

This clonotype was counted only a few times. V and J are TRBV7-2 and TRBJ2-3; D gene ambiguous. There are 14 residues in the CDR3. Per germline, CDR1 SGHTA and CDR2 FQGNSA. The V end lost 4 bases, the J end lost 6 bases, and 14 bases lay between the germline ends. The CDR3 loop is CASSSPGGRDTQYF. CDR3 bases: TGTGCCAGCAGCTCCCCGGGCGGACGGGATACGCAGTATTTT.

A few counts support this clonotype. The chain is built from TRBV10-3 and TRBJ2-5; 10 bases are shared with TRBD1. The CDR3 runs to 15 residues. The J segment lost 0 bases and the V segment lost 6 bases, leaving 4 bases of the junction unmatched. Per germline, CDR1 ENHRY and CDR2 SYGVKD. The CDR3 loop reads CAISGGQGYQETQYF. The CDR3 DNA follows: TGTGCCATCAGCGGGGGACAGGGGTACCAAGAGACCCAGTACTTC.

The chain joins TRBV29-1 to TRBJ2-3; D remains ambiguous. V lost 8 bases to trimming and J lost 1 base, with 7 bases between them. This CDR3 is 11 amino acids long. Germline V gene data show CDR1 as SQVTM and CDR2 as ANQGSEA. The CDR3 nucleotides read TGCAGCTTTGGGGGCACAGATACGCAGTATTTT. Amino acid sequence: CSFGGTDTQYF.

This clonotype was seen many times. The chain uses TRBV9 and TRBJ2-3, with D perhaps given as TRBD1 or TRBD2 (5 bases each). Germline V gene data show CDR1 as SGDLS and CDR2 as YYNGEE. The germline V and J ends were trimmed by 3 bases and 9 bases, with 17 bases remaining between them. CDR3 length: 14 amino acids. The CDR3 region is CASSAGTRSETQYF. The CDR3 nucleotides are TGTGCCAGCAGCGCCGGGACCCGATCGGAGACGCAGTATTTT. The full variable domain, completed using reference TRBV9 and TRBJ2-3, is DSGVTQTPKHLITATGQRVTLRCSPRSGDLSVYWYQQSLDQGLQFLIQYYNGEERAKGNILERFSAQQFPDLHSELNLSSLELGDSALYFCASSAGTRSETQYFGPGTRLTVL.

This clonotype was seen ten or more times. The chain carries TRBV29-1 and TRBJ2-7; 10 bases agree with TRBD1. Trimming cost V 6 bases and J 3 bases; bases outside gene matches: 17. Germline lookup yields CDR1 SQVTM and CDR2 ANQGSEA. The CDR3 has 17 residues. The CDR3 region is CSVRPARTGTGDYEQYF. As DNA, the CDR3 is TGCAGCGTCAGACCCGCCCGTACCGGGACAGGGGACTACGAGCAGTACTTC.

In this sample, this clonotype turned up many times. The chain uses TRBV18 and TRBJ2-7; D is unresolved. V was shortened by 3 bases and J by 5 bases, with 14 bases between the two germline ends. The CDR3 has 14 amino acids. Germline V gene data show CDR1 as KGHSH and CDR2 as LQKENI. The CDR3 reads CASSPRPPSDEQYF. Written as DNA, the CDR3 is TGTGCCAGCTCACCCCGACCACCATCGGACGAGCAGTACTTC.

This clonotype was counted many times. The chain employs TRBV5-5 and TRBJ2-5, with no clear D. The V gene's germline CDR1 is SGHKS and CDR2 YYEKEE (reference sequence). This CDR3 region has 14 residues. V lost 0 bases to trimming and J lost 5 bases, with 11 bases between them. This chain's CDR3 is CASSLVQGIETQYF. As DNA, the CDR3 is TGTGCCAGCAGCTTGGTACAAGGGATCGAGACCCAGTACTTC.

In its sample, this clonotype was seen a few times. This chain joins TRBV4-3 and TRBJ1-5; tentative D call: TRBD1 (6 bases). CDR1 and CDR2 (germline): LGHNA, YSLEER. The CDR3 is 13 residues long. V shed 0 bases and J shed 11 bases, with 11 bases lying between them. Here the CDR3 reads CASSQDVQGTQHF. DNA for the CDR3: TGCGCCAGCAGCCAAGATGTCCAGGGGACCCAGCATTTT.

This CDR3 reads CAWTRGVSTDTQYF. CDR3 DNA: TGTGCCTGGACCCGGGGGGTTAGCACAGATACGCAGTATTTT. This chain uses TRBV30 with TRBJ2-3; 7 bases match TRBD2. This CDR3 has 14 residues. With 4 bases clipped from V and 0 bases from J, the junction kept 4 bases outside the gene matches. Looked up from germline, CDR1 is GTSNPN and CDR2 is SVGIG (reference sequence).

This clonotype was observed at least ten times. V is TRBV9 and J is TRBJ2-5; 11 positions agree with TRBD2. Germline V gene lookup returns CDR1 SGDLS and CDR2 YYNGEE. V gave up 2 bases and J gave up 1 base; unmatched junction bases: 1. The CDR3 sequence is 15 residues long. CDR3 region: CASSVGTSGQETQYF. For the CDR3, the DNA is TGTGCCAGCAGCGTTGGGACTAGCGGCCAAGAGACCCAGTACTTC.

This clonotype was seen only a few times. The rearrangement uses TRBV5-1 and TRBJ2-3; 7 nucleotides align to TRBD1. Germline-derived CDR1 and CDR2 are SGHRS and YFSETQ. CDR3 length: 15 residues. V lost 3 bases, J lost 2 bases, and 6 bases stayed unmatched. The CDR3 loop is CASSSRDRITDTQYF. The CDR3 DNA is TGCGCCAGCAGCTCCCGGGACAGAATCACAGATACGCAGTATTTT.

At least ten counts were recorded for this clonotype. The gene calls are TRBV2 and TRBJ2-7, with TRBD2 identical over 7 bases. V shed 11 bases, J shed 6 bases, and the junction held 16 bases outside the gene matches. The CDR3 contains 14 residues. CDR1 is SNHLY, CDR2 FYNNEI, per germline. The CDR3 sequence: CAHPAWEGQGEQYF. The DNA of the CDR3 is TGTGCCCACCCAGCGTGGGAGGGCCAAGGCGAGCAGTACTTC.

The genes are TRBV2 and TRBJ1-1; tentative D call: TRBD1 (6 bases). The V and J ends lost 4 bases and 5 bases respectively, with 11 bases between them. The CDR3 has 13 residues. The germline CDR1 and CDR2 sequences are SNHLY and FYNNEI. The CDR3 DNA sequence: TGTGCCAGCAGTGCTGGGGGCGATACTGAAGCTTTCTTT. Protein product: CASSAGGDTEAFF.

This clonotype showed up just a few times. This rearrangement joins TRBV24-1 to TRBJ2-1, with D unclear. Germline V gene data show CDR1 as KGHDR and CDR2 as SFDVKD. The CDR3 has 14 amino acids. Trimming removed 2 bases from V and 6 bases from J, with 10 bases in between. Here the CDR3 DNA reads TGTGCCACCAGTGATTGGTCTTCAGGCAATGAGCAGTTCTTC. Translated: CATSDWSSGNEQFF.

The chain has TRBV20-1 and TRBJ2-3; D remains unclear. V was shortened by 1 base and J by 0 bases, with 11 bases between the two germline ends. Looked up from germline, CDR1 is DFQATT and CDR2 is SNEGSKA (reference sequence). This CDR3 is 15 amino acids long. The CDR3: CSARAGVTSTDTQYF. The CDR3 DNA sequence: TGCAGTGCTAGAGCTGGCGTTACTAGCACAGATACGCAGTATTTT.

This clonotype was observed a few times. This sequence joins TRBV5-1 and TRBJ1-5; TRBD1 agrees at 9 bases. In germline, CDR1 is SGHRS, CDR2 YFSETQ. V lost 3 bases, J lost 7 bases, and 2 bases stayed unmatched. This CDR3 spans 13 amino acids. As DNA, the CDR3 is TGCGCCAGCAGCTGGGACAGGGACCAGCCCCAGCATTTT. Its protein product is CASSWDRDQPQHF. Full variable domain (rest looked up from reference TRBV5-1 and TRBJ1-5): KAGVTQTPRYLIKTRGQQVTLSCSPISGHRSVSWYQQTPGQGLQFLFEYFSETQRNKGNFPGRFSGRQFSNSRSEMNVSTLELGDSALYLCASSWDRDQPQHFGDGTRLSIL.

This chain joins TRBV19 and TRBJ2-1; 8 bases agree with TRBD2. With 6 bases clipped from V and 2 bases from J, the junction kept 6 bases outside the gene matches. The CDR3 spans 15 residues. Germline-derived CDR1 and CDR2 are LNHDA and SQIVND (reference sequence). The CDR3 is CASSPGGPPYNEQFF. The CDR3 DNA reads as TGTGCCAGTAGCCCGGGGGGGCCCCCCTACAATGAGCAGTTCTTC.